The 11 T cell receptor beta chains listed next were all sequenced from one sample in a study of blood T cell repertoires in COVID-19. The data were produced by immunoSEQ multiplex PCR, yet TCRdb's version contains in-frame clones alone and is incomplete. The sample shows roughly 150,000 clones, around nine tenths of them seen only once. Sequencing used peripheral blood. The source is a human donor in a cohort sampled during active COVID-19.

The chain links TRBV2 to TRBJ1-2; 7 bases line up with TRBD1. The trim removed 2 bases at V and 9 bases at J, leaving 9 bases unmatched. Germline V gives CDR1 SNHLY, CDR2 FYNNEI. CDR3 length: 14 amino acids. The CDR3 DNA is TGTGCCAGCAGTGAAAATCTCGGCAGGGGGAGCTACACCTTC. Residues: CASSENLGRGSYTF.

This chain uses TRBV9 with TRBJ2-2, with 7 bases aligning to TRBD2. Trimming removed 4 bases from V and 7 bases from J; junction bases left unmatched: 16. The CDR3 extends over 17 amino acids. The germline V gene has CDR1 SGDLS and CDR2 YYNGEE. CDR3 sequence (DNA): TGTGCCAGCAGCTCCCCTCGGGGCGGGGGTATTGTCGGGGAGCTGTTTTTT. Amino acid sequence: CASSSPRGGGIVGELFF.

This rearrangement joins TRBV28 to TRBJ2-1; 8 bases agree with TRBD1. The CDR3 contains 15 residues. V lost 5 bases to trimming and J lost 5 bases; unmatched junction nucleotides: 8. CDR1 is MDHEN, CDR2 SYDVKM, per germline. CDR3: CASSRTGRGNNEQFF. The CDR3 DNA reads TGTGCCAGCAGTCGGACAGGGCGAGGAAACAATGAGCAGTTCTTC.

The V and J genes are TRBV27 and TRBJ2-6; no reliable D call. V lost 6 bases and J lost 0, with 3 bases in between. This CDR3 has 13 amino acids. Germline loops: CDR1 MNHEY, CDR2 SMNVEV (reference sequence). For the CDR3, the DNA is TGTGCCAGCAGCATCTCTGGGGCCAACGTCCTGACTTTC. Translated: CASSISGANVLTF.

V is TRBV6-2 or TRBV6-3 and J is TRBJ2-7; TRBD1 matches at 11 bases. Trimming removed 6 bases from V and 4 bases from J; junction bases left unmatched: 5. CDR3 size: 14 residues. CDR1 and CDR2 from the germline V gene are MNHEY and SVGEGT. CDR3 residues: CASSTDRGLYEQYF. The CDR3 region has the DNA TGTGCCAGCAGCACGGACAGGGGGCTATACGAGCAGTACTTC.

V is TRBV5-1 and J is TRBJ2-5, with D possibly matching TRBD2 (5 bases). V was trimmed by 0 bases and J by 6 bases, leaving 15 bases between them. CDR3 size: 15 residues. From germline, CDR1 is SGHRS and CDR2 YFSETQ. The DNA of the CDR3 is TGCGCCAGCAGCTTGGCGGGGAAGGCCGAACAGACCCAGTACTTC. Amino acids: CASSLAGKAEQTQYF.

This clone appeared a few times. The J gene is TRBJ2-7, the V gene TRBV7-8; D not certain. The V end was cut by 3 bases, the J end by 2 bases, with 8 bases between. Per the germline V gene, CDR1 is SGHVS and CDR2 is FQNEAQ. This CDR3 has 13 amino acids. CDR3 protein: CASSFPNTYEQYF. In DNA form, the CDR3 reads TGTGCCAGCAGCTTCCCAAACACCTACGAGCAGTACTTC.

The genes are TRBV5-1 and TRBJ1-5, with 10 bases identical to TRBD1. V shed 4 bases and J 2 bases; nucleotides not matched to a gene: 3. Germline lookup yields CDR1 SGHRS and CDR2 YFSETQ. The CDR3 runs to 15 residues. The CDR3 bases are TGCGCCAGCAGCCCGGGACAGGGGCGCAATCAGCCCCAGCATTTT. Translation: CASSPGQGRNQPQHF.

This clone was detected only a few times. V usage is TRBV3-1 (or the pseudogene TRBV3-2) and J usage is TRBJ2-7; 7 nucleotides align to TRBD2. The germline CDR1 and CDR2 sequences are LGHDT and YNNKEL (reference sequence). Trimming cost V 1 base and J 6 bases; bases outside gene matches: 6. This CDR3 comprises 14 residues. The CDR3 loop is CASSQARSSGEQYF. Written as DNA, the CDR3 is TGTGCCAGCAGCCAAGCCAGATCTAGCGGCGAGCAGTACTTC.

This chain connects TRBV11-2 to TRBJ1-3; tentatively, D is TRBD1 (5 bases). Deletions cut 5 bases from V and 0 bases from J, with 8 bases between. Germline CDR1 is SGHAT and CDR2 is FQNNGV. The CDR3 has 14 amino acids. CDR3: CASSLRVSGNTIYF. The DNA of the CDR3 is TGTGCCAGCAGCCTCAGGGTCTCTGGAAACACCATATATTTT.

The chain carries TRBV3-1 (or the pseudogene TRBV3-2) and TRBJ1-1; no clear D gene. This CDR3 has 14 residues. The germline gives CDR1 LGHDT, CDR2 YNNKEL (reference sequence). The V end was cut by 1 base, the J end by 1 base, with 7 bases between. The CDR3 DNA reads as TGTGCCAGCAGCCAAGTGGCCCGGAACACTGAAGCTTTCTTT. Protein sequence: CASSQVARNTEAFF.